A single sample is the source of the 3 T cell receptor beta chains below, sequenced in a study of HIV-infected patients and healthy controls. Reverse transcription used around 500 ng RNA and constant-region primers for alpha and beta. Each of the alpha and beta chains got its own library through chain-specific third strand synthesis with indices. Using its own MiXCR run on the 5' RACE reads, TCRdb lists one record per CDR3 protein. The sample carries some 6,500 distinct CDR3 sequences, 7.4% recorded once. Antiretroviral therapy had run roughly three months, about 14 weeks, before follow-up blood collection. Whole blood was used without fractionation, so all unsorted peripheral T cells were included. Sequencing used blood, obtained during antiretroviral therapy. The receptor set was obtained from an adult with HIV infection.

This clonotype is medium-sized by share. The V and J genes are TRBV13 and TRBJ2-1; TRBD2 matches at 12 bases. V shed 5 bases and J 6 bases; nucleotides not matched to a gene: 14. The CDR3 has 18 residues. CDR1 and CDR2 from the germline V gene are PRHDT and FYEKMQ (reference sequence). The CDR3 region has the DNA TGTGCCAGCAGCCCCAATAGGACTAGCGGGAATTTAGGCAATGAGCAGTTCTTC. Its translation is CASSPNRTSGNLGNEQFF.

This clonotype was picked up a small number of times. The rearrangement joins TRBV3-1 to TRBJ2-7, with D unresolved. The CDR3 has 13 amino acids. Looked up from germline, CDR1 is LGHDT and CDR2 is YNNKEL (reference sequence). The V end was cut by 4 bases, the J end by 5 bases, with 12 bases between. CDR3 in amino acids: CASSPRLTHEQYF. In nucleotides, the CDR3 is TGTGCCAGCAGCCCTAGGTTAACCCACGAGCAGTACTTC.

This clonotype is labeled medium-sized. The gene calls are TRBV7-6 and TRBJ2-3, with D uncertain. From germline, CDR1 is SGHVS and CDR2 FNYEAQ. The length of the CDR3 is 14 residues. Trimming removed 0 bases from V and 3 bases from J, with 7 bases in between. Written as DNA, the CDR3 is TGTGCCAGCAGCTTAGCGTTTACTACAGATACGCAGTATTTT. It encodes CASSLAFTTDTQYF.